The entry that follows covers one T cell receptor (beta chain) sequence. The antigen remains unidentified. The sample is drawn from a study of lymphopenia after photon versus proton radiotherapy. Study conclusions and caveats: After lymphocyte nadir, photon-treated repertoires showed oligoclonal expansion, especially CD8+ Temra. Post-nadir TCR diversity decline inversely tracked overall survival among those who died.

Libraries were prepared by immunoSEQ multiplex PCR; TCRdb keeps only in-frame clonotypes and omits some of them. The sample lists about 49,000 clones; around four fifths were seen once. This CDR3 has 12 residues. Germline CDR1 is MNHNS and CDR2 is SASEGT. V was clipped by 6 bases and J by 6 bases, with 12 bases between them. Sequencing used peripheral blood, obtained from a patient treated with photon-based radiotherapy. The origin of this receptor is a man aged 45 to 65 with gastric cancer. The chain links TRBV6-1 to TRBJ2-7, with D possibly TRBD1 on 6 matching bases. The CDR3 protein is CASSRRGGEQYF. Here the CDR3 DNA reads TGTGCCAGCAGCCGCAGGGGCGGCGAGCAGTACTTC.